The 2 T cell receptor beta chains below come from one sample, sequenced in a study of type 1 regulatory T cells. TCRdb recomputed calls from the reads with MiXCR, one row per CDR3 protein. The table has 2,000 to 2,500 distinct CDR3 sequences, 5% to 6.5% seen once. The sequencing input was CD4+ T cells, either the whole sample or a sorted fraction (not recorded which). These TCRs come from a human donor in good health.

By its share, this clonotype is medium-sized (0.01 to 0.1%). The chain recombines TRBV5-1 with TRBJ2-3; D is unclear. The germline CDR1 and CDR2 sequences are SGHRS and YFSETQ. Trimming stripped 1 base from V and 6 bases from J, with 9 bases between. The CDR3 runs to 13 residues. In DNA form, the CDR3 reads TGCGCCAGCAGCTTGAGGACCCGGGATACGCAGTATTTT. Translating gives CASSLRTRDTQYF.

This clonotype is termed medium-sized. The V and J genes are TRBV20-1 and TRBJ2-3; 8 bases are shared with TRBD1. The CDR3 loop spans 14 amino acids. Germline CDR1 is DFQATT and CDR2 is SNEGSKA (reference sequence). Unmatched junction bases numbered 9, after V lost 6 bases and J lost 4 bases. The CDR3 protein is CSATGQESSDTQYF. The CDR3 coding sequence is TGCAGTGCGACGGGACAGGAAAGTTCAGATACGCAGTATTTT.